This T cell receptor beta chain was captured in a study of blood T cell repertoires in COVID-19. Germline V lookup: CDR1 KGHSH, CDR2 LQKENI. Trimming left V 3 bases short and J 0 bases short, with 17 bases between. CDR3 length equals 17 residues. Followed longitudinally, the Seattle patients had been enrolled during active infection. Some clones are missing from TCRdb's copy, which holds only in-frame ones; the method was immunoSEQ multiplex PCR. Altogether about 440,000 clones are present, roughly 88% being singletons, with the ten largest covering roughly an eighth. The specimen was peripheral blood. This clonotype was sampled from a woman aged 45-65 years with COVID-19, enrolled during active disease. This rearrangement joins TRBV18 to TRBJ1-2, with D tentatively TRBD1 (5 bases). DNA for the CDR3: TGTGCCAGCTCACCCCCGGTAGGGGATATCTCTAACTATGGCTACACCTTC. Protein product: CASSPPVGDISNYGYTF.